These 16 T cell receptor beta chains originate from one sample sequenced in a study of TIL therapy for anti-PD-1-resistant metastatic lung cancer. The libraries were made with immunoSEQ v3. Clones were read by immunoSEQ multiplex PCR, and TCRdb kept only the in-frame ones, dropping some. The table includes about 49,000 clones, less than 80% detected once. Time point of the sample: pre-treatment sample, taken before nivolumab and TIL therapy. The sample in question was blood, obtained at baseline. The source is a man aged 65 to 85 with non-small cell lung cancer.

This rearrangement joins TRBV5-6 to TRBJ1-5; D remains ambiguous. Trimming took off 2 bases at V and 5 bases at J, with 17 bases between the two ends. This CDR3 is built from 16 residues. Germline V gives CDR1 SGHDT, CDR2 YYEEEE. CDR3 in amino acids: CASSLRSYTGYQPQHF. DNA for the CDR3: TGTGCCAGCAGCTTACGGTCCTACACGGGCTATCAGCCCCAGCATTTT.

This rearrangement joins TRBV27 to TRBJ2-1; 12 nucleotides line up with TRBD2. The CDR3 has 16 residues. Germline V gene sequence: CDR1 MNHEY, CDR2 SMNVEV (reference sequence). V shed 1 base and J 6 bases; nucleotides not matched to a gene: 4. As DNA, the CDR3 is TGTGCCAGCAGTTTATTATCGACTAGCGGGAGCAATGAGCAGTTCTTC. Protein sequence: CASSLLSTSGSNEQFF.

V and J are TRBV28 and TRBJ2-4; D remains unclear. Trimming pared 6 bases from V and 8 bases from J, leaving 8 bases between. This CDR3 region has 11 residues. Looked up from germline, CDR1 is MDHEN and CDR2 is SYDVKM. CDR3 coding DNA: TGTGCCAGCAGCCTTAGGGACATTCAGTACTTC. As protein: CASSLRDIQYF.

The chain couples TRBV15 to TRBJ2-3; tentatively, D is TRBD2 (5 bases). CDR3 length: 14 residues. Germline assignment: CDR1 LNHNV and CDR2 YYDKDF (reference sequence). Trimming removed 3 bases from V and 4 bases from J, with 11 bases in between. This chain's CDR3 is CATSRVSGADTQYF. The CDR3 DNA sequence: TGTGCCACCAGCAGGGTCTCCGGGGCAGATACGCAGTATTTT.

The CDR3 protein is CASQGLAGVEQYF. Written as DNA, the CDR3 is TGTGCCAGTCAAGGACTAGCGGGAGTTGAGCAGTACTTC. V gene TRBV11-2 combines with J gene TRBJ2-7; 13 nucleotides align to TRBD2. The CDR3 covers 13 residues. V dropped 9 bases and J dropped 7; count of bases not matched to a gene: 6. Germline loops: CDR1 SGHAT, CDR2 FQNNGV.

This chain joins TRBV5-4 and TRBJ2-1; 9 nucleotides agree with TRBD2. Germline trimming cut 0 bases from V and 6 bases from J; bases unmatched to any gene: 4. Germline V lookup: CDR1 SGHNT, CDR2 YYREEE (reference sequence). This CDR3 spans 15 amino acids. The CDR3 nucleotides read TGTGCCAGCAGCTTGGATCGCGGGAGGGCCAATGAGCAGTTCTTC. Amino acid sequence: CASSLDRGRANEQFF.

This clone was seen only a few times. The chain recombines TRBV19 with TRBJ2-1; 10 bases line up with TRBD2. The CDR3 contains 15 residues. The ends lost 3 bases at V and 6 bases at J; junction bases unmatched: 5. Per germline, CDR1 LNHDA and CDR2 SQIVND (reference sequence). DNA of the CDR3: TGTGCCAGTAGTATGAGGGCTAGCGGGGGCAATGAGCAGTTCTTC. It yields the protein CASSMRASGGNEQFF. The full variable domain, its missing parts supplied by reference TRBV19 and TRBJ2-1, is DGGITQSPKYLFRKEGQNVTLSCEQNLNHDAMYWYRQDPGQGLRLIYYSQIVNDFQKGDIAEGYSVSREKKESFPLTVTSAQKNPTAFYLCASSMRASGGNEQFFGPGTRLTVL.

The chain links TRBV5-5 to TRBJ2-7; D gene unclear. The CDR3 length is 17 residues. Germline CDR1 SGHKS, CDR2 YYEKEE (reference sequence). V was pared by 2 bases and J by 4 bases, with 22 bases between. The CDR3 DNA sequence: TGTGCCAGCAGCTTATCCTGGTCCGGAAGTAGGTCTTACGAGCAGTACTTC. Amino acids: CASSLSWSGSRSYEQYF.

The CDR3 nucleotides read TGTGCCAGCAGCTTAGGGGACAGGGCCAAAAATGAAAAACTGTTTTTT. This translates into CASSLGDRAKNEKLFF. The chain uses TRBV11-2 and TRBJ1-4, with TRBD1 matching 9 bases. Germline V gene sequence: CDR1 SGHAT, CDR2 FQNNGV. This CDR3 spans 16 amino acids. The trim removed 1 base at V and 5 bases at J, leaving 5 bases unmatched.

This CDR3 reads CASSLVRREETQYF. The DNA of the CDR3 is TGTGCCAGCAGCTTAGTGAGAAGGGAGGAGACCCAGTACTTC. This chain links TRBV7-2 with TRBJ2-5; perhaps TRBD2 as D (5 bases). V was cut by 1 base and J by 5 bases, with 11 bases left in between. Germline V gene lookup returns CDR1 SGHTA and CDR2 FQGNSA. The CDR3 covers 14 residues.

This clone was seen a single time. The chain joins TRBV6-1 to TRBJ1-5; a possible D gene is TRBD1 (5 bases). The germline gives CDR1 MNHNS, CDR2 SASEGT. The length of the CDR3 is 15 residues. V lost 3 bases to trimming and J lost 2 bases, with 11 bases between them. CDR3 DNA sequence: TGTGCCAGCAGTGATGGGACCCGGGGCAATCAGCCCCAGCATTTT. This translates into CASSDGTRGNQPQHF.

This chain connects TRBV27 to TRBJ1-2; D might be TRBD1 (5 bases). This CDR3 region has 14 residues. The ends were cut back, 0 bases at V and 6 bases at J, with 11 bases in the middle. Germline CDR1 and CDR2: MNHEY and SMNVEV (reference sequence). This chain's CDR3 is CASSLSGREHGYTF. The CDR3 DNA is TGTGCCAGCAGTTTATCTGGCAGGGAGCATGGCTACACCTTC.

This sequence joins TRBV7-9 and TRBJ1-2; TRBD1 matches 9 bases. CDR1 is SEHNR, CDR2 FQNEAQ, per germline (reference sequence). The CDR3 consists of 16 residues. V lost 5 bases and J lost 4; bases outside the gene matches: 11. In DNA form, the CDR3 reads TGTGCCAGCAGCGATGCCCCCGGGACAGGGACCTATGGCTACACCTTC. It codes for CASSDAPGTGTYGYTF.

This sequence joins TRBV4-1 and TRBJ2-3, with 13 positions matching TRBD2. Germline V gene sequence: CDR1 MGHRA, CDR2 YSYEKL. V gave up 2 bases and J gave up 5 bases; unmatched junction bases: 13. This CDR3 is 19 amino acids long. CDR3 nucleotide sequence: TGCGCCAGCAGCCAAAGGGGACGGGGACTAGCGGGACTCGGAGATACGCAGTATTTT. The encoded protein is CASSQRGRGLAGLGDTQYF.

This clone is a singleton in its sample. The CDR3 bases are TGCAGCGCCGAGGGGTGGTCAGGGGTCGAAGATACGCAGTATTTT. Amino acid sequence: CSAEGWSGVEDTQYF. The V and J genes are TRBV29-1 and TRBJ2-3; the D gene is possibly TRBD1 (6 bases). This CDR3 has 15 amino acids. Between the trimmed V and J ends, which lost 7 bases and 5 bases, there was a span of 22 bases. Germline CDR1 SQVTM, CDR2 ANQGSEA.

This clone was seen just once. The chain combines TRBV28 with TRBJ2-7; 7 positions match TRBD1. The trim removed 5 bases at V and 6 bases at J, leaving 13 bases unmatched. CDR3 size: 15 residues. Per the germline V gene, CDR1 is MDHEN and CDR2 is SYDVKM. CDR3 sequence (DNA): TGTGCCAGCAGTGATCCCCGGACAGGAGGCGGCGAGCAGTACTTC. This codes for CASSDPRTGGGEQYF.